This TCR beta chain comes out of a study of identical twins. This CDR3 contains 16 residues. Trimming removed 0 bases from V and 5 bases from J; junction bases left unmatched: 3. The germline V gene has CDR1 SGHVS and CDR2 FNYEAQ. This clonotype has a handful of counts. Each CDR3 protein is one row after TCRdb ran MiXCR on the 5' RACE reads. Here the sample spans fewer than 250,000 distinct CDR3 sequences, 15% being singletons. These same records also appear under a second study, on T cells expressing NK-cell markers.

This sequence originates from a woman in her late teens or twenties in good health. The gene calls are TRBV7-6 and TRBJ2-1; 11 bases fit TRBD2. Sequencing was carried out using CD8+ T cells sorted from blood. The CDR3 nucleotides read TGTGCCAGCAGCTTAGCGGGGACTAGCGGTCACAATGAGCAGTTCTTC. Its translation: CASSLAGTSGHNEQFF. The full variable domain, with the rest looked up from reference TRBV7-6 and TRBJ2-1, is GAGVSQSPRYKVTKRGQDVALRCDPISGHVSLYWYRQALGQGPEFLTYFNYEAQQDKSGLPNDRFSAERPEGSISTLTIQRTEQRDSAMYRCASSLAGTSGHNEQFFGPGTRLTVL.